The 4 T cell receptor beta chains reported below all come from one sample, sequenced in a study of blood T cell repertoires in COVID-19. Libraries were prepared by immunoSEQ multiplex PCR; TCRdb keeps only in-frame clonotypes and omits some of them. The data hold some 170,000 clones, with approximately 84% observed a single time. Sequenced material: peripheral blood. Receptor source: a man aged 35 to 55 with acute or convalescent COVID-19.

The J gene is TRBJ2-1, the V gene TRBV5-4; 7 bases match TRBD1. Trimming cost V 4 bases and J 5 bases; bases outside gene matches: 12. The germline CDR1 and CDR2 sequences are SGHNT and YYREEE (reference sequence). This CDR3 is 16 amino acids long. The CDR3 nucleotides read TGTGCCAGCAGCCCCGACTTTTGGGACAGTAACAATGAGCAGTTCTTC. Encoded protein: CASSPDFWDSNNEQFF.

V and J are TRBV4-1 and TRBJ2-1, with a possible D match to TRBD1 (6 bases). CDR3 length: 17 amino acids. The germline V and J ends were trimmed by 1 base and 6 bases, with 19 bases remaining between them. Germline CDR1 MGHRA, CDR2 YSYEKL. Written as DNA, the CDR3 is TGCGCCAGCAGCCAAGGTGATTTTTATGACAGGCGCAATGAGCAGTTCTTC. Its protein is CASSQGDFYDRRNEQFF.

The chain employs TRBV7-2 and TRBJ2-2, with TRBD2 as a possible D gene (6 bases). This CDR3 comprises 15 residues. Germline values: CDR1 SGHTA, CDR2 FQGNSA. Trimming stripped 4 bases from V and 7 bases from J, with 16 bases between. CDR3 region: CASSSGTPLIGELFF. CDR3 DNA: TGTGCCAGCAGCTCCGGGACTCCTTTAATCGGGGAGCTGTTTTTT.

The chain couples TRBV3-1 (or the pseudogene TRBV3-2) to TRBJ2-3; 13 bases fit TRBD2. The CDR3 consists of 16 residues. Germline-derived CDR1 and CDR2 are LGHDT and YNNKEL (reference sequence). The junction had 4 bases not matched to a gene; V was cut back by 1 base and J by 6 bases. CDR3 in amino acids: CASSQGWTSGGDTQYF. The CDR3 coding sequence is TGTGCCAGCAGCCAAGGTTGGACTAGCGGGGGTGATACGCAGTATTTT.